The 27 T cell receptor beta chains below all came from one sample that was sequenced in a study of spatial heterogeneity in lung cancer. Overall study findings and caveats: Expanded alpha and beta TCR counts within tumors tracked tumor mutation counts.

TCRdb re-analysed the 5' RACE reads in MiXCR, keeping a single row per CDR3 protein. The table lists 100,000 to 110,000 distinct CDR3 sequences, 4.4% of them singletons. Time point of the sample: sample taken at primary tumor resection. Their antigens are not known. The sequencing used lung tumor tissue, collected at surgery. All receptors come from a male donor with early-stage non-small cell lung cancer.

In this sample, this clonotype turned up many times. V and J are TRBV3-1 and TRBJ2-7; 13 nucleotides match TRBD2. The J segment lost 3 bases and the V segment lost 4 bases, leaving 3 bases of the junction unmatched. The CDR3 is 15 residues long. The germline V gene encodes CDR1 LGHDT and CDR2 YNNKEL (reference sequence). CDR3: CASSPWTSGSYEQYF. The DNA of the CDR3 is TGTGCCAGCAGCCCATGGACTAGCGGGAGCTACGAGCAGTACTTC.

There are many counts of this clonotype. The V gene is TRBV11-2, the J gene TRBJ1-4; D unclear. Germline-derived CDR1 and CDR2 are SGHAT and FQNNGV. The CDR3 contains 13 residues. Between the trimmed V and J ends, which lost 0 bases and 5 bases, there was a span of 4 bases. In nucleotides, the CDR3 is TGTGCCAGCAGCTTAGAGAGGAATGAAAAACTGTTTTTT. Translation: CASSLERNEKLFF.

This chain joins TRBV4-1 and TRBJ1-5, with 9 positions matching TRBD1. The germline V gene encodes CDR1 MGHRA and CDR2 YSYEKL. The CDR3 is made up of 14 amino acids. V was pared by 4 bases and J by 5 bases, with 3 bases of the junction left unmatched. The CDR3 bases are TGCGCCAGCAGCCCGGGACAGGGCTATCAGCCCCAGCATTTT. Translation gives CASSPGQGYQPQHF.

This clonotype was found many times. The genes are TRBV5-1 and TRBJ1-5; D is unresolved. This CDR3 region has 13 residues. Per germline, CDR1 SGHRS and CDR2 YFSETQ. Between the trimmed V and J ends, which lost 0 bases and 7 bases, there was a span of 8 bases. The CDR3 sequence is CASSLDVGQPQHF. The CDR3 region has the DNA TGCGCCAGCAGCTTGGATGTCGGGCAGCCCCAGCATTTT.

This clonotype was seen ten or more times. The CDR3 protein is CSVDQAPPRGTQYF. The CDR3 nucleotides are TGCAGCGTTGATCAGGCCCCCCCAAGGGGGACCCAGTACTTC. V gene TRBV29-1 combines with J gene TRBJ2-5, with a possible D match to TRBD1 (5 bases). V was pared by 3 bases and J by 7 bases, with 18 bases between. This CDR3 comprises 14 residues. CDR1 and CDR2 (germline): SQVTM, ANQGSEA.

This clonotype occurred many times. The chain's CDR3 is CASATPADREYNEQFF. The CDR3 bases are TGTGCTAGTGCTACTCCGGCGGACAGAGAATACAATGAGCAGTTCTTC. This rearrangement joins TRBV12-5 to TRBJ2-1, with a weak D call TRBD1 (6 bases). V shed 7 bases and J shed 4 bases, with 20 bases lying between them. This CDR3 comprises 16 residues. The V gene's germline CDR1 is LGHNT and CDR2 FRNRAP. The whole variable domain, filled in from reference TRBV12-5 and TRBJ2-1, reads DARVTQTPRHKVTEMGQEVTMRCQPILGHNTVFWYRQTMMQGLELLAYFRNRAPLDDSGMPKDRFSAEMPDATLATLKIQPSEPRDSAVYFCASATPADREYNEQFFGPGTRLTVL.

There are many counts of this clonotype. DNA for the CDR3: TGCGCCAGCAGCCAAGTGCGGGGGCCGACCAATCAGCCCCAGCATTTT. It encodes CASSQVRGPTNQPQHF. J is TRBJ1-5 and V is TRBV4-1; D possibly corresponds to TRBD1 (6 bases). The CDR3 covers 16 residues. Trimming took off 1 base at V and 3 bases at J, with 13 bases between the two ends. CDR1 is MGHRA, CDR2 YSYEKL, per germline.

This clonotype was detected many times. V usage is TRBV5-1 and J usage is TRBJ2-5, with D perhaps TRBD2 (5 bases). V shed 4 bases and J shed 5 bases, with 12 bases lying between them. The CDR3 loop spans 13 amino acids. Germline lookup yields CDR1 SGHRS and CDR2 YFSETQ. This chain's CDR3 is CASSPRGSETQYF. DNA for the CDR3: TGCGCCAGCAGCCCACGGGGATCGGAGACCCAGTACTTC. The full variable domain, in which reference TRBV5-1 and TRBJ2-5 provide the parts outside the CDR3, is KAGVTQTPRYLIKTRGQQVTLSCSPISGHRSVSWYQQTPGQGLQFLFEYFSETQRNKGNFPGRFSGRQFSNSRSEMNVSTLELGDSALYLCASSPRGSETQYFGPGTRLLVL.

This clonotype appeared many times. The genes are TRBV28 and TRBJ2-3; D may be TRBD1 (6 bases). The CDR3 has 14 amino acids. V lost 8 bases, J lost 6 bases, and 18 bases lay in between. The germline CDR1 and CDR2 sequences are MDHEN and SYDVKM. In DNA form, the CDR3 reads TGTGCCAGCGCGGACAGAGTCAAAAGGGATACGCAGTATTTT. As protein: CASADRVKRDTQYF.

Ten or more counts support this clonotype. The CDR3 sequence is CASRASLDTQYF. The CDR3 DNA follows: TGTGCCAGCAGGGCTAGCTTGGATACGCAGTATTTT. The gene calls are TRBV2 and TRBJ2-3; a possible D gene is TRBD2 (5 bases). Per the germline V gene, CDR1 is SNHLY and CDR2 is FYNNEI. The V end was cut by 6 bases, the J end by 6 bases, with 10 bases between. This CDR3 region has 12 residues.

The chain combines TRBV9 with TRBJ1-1, with D possibly TRBD1 on 6 matching bases. V gave up 9 bases and J gave up 0 bases, with 12 bases separating them. The CDR3 has 13 residues. Germline-derived CDR1 and CDR2 are SGDLS and YYNGEE. This chain's CDR3 is CATSGQLNTEAFF. The CDR3 coding sequence is TGTGCCACGTCAGGACAGCTGAACACTGAAGCTTTCTTT.

This clonotype has ten or more counts. The chain carries TRBV12-3 or TRBV12-4 and TRBJ1-1; D is possibly TRBD1 (6 bases). The CDR3 totals 17 residues. V lost 4 bases and J lost 5, with 23 bases in between. The CDR3 sequence: CASSWDTRDLRGTEAFF. CDR3 bases: TGTGCCAGCAGTTGGGACACCCGGGATCTTAGGGGAACTGAAGCTTTCTTT.

This clonotype was counted at least ten times. The CDR3 loop reads CASSFARASPLHF. The CDR3 DNA reads as TGTGCCAGCAGTTTTGCTCGGGCTTCACCCCTCCACTTT. The chain couples TRBV27 to TRBJ1-6; D not certain. The CDR3 has 13 amino acids. V was trimmed by 3 bases and J by 9 bases, leaving 9 bases between them. Germline loops: CDR1 MNHEY, CDR2 SMNVEV (reference sequence).

This clonotype was found many times. V is TRBV5-1 and J is TRBJ1-4, with D possibly matching TRBD1 (5 bases). Trimming stripped 5 bases from V and 4 bases from J, with 18 bases between. Germline CDR1 SGHRS, CDR2 YFSETQ. This CDR3 has 16 amino acids. The CDR3 DNA follows: TGCGCCAGCAGTCTTGCTCAGGGCGGAATTAATGAAAAACTGTTTTTT. Translated: CASSLAQGGINEKLFF. The full variable domain, completed using reference TRBV5-1 and TRBJ1-4, is KAGVTQTPRYLIKTRGQQVTLSCSPISGHRSVSWYQQTPGQGLQFLFEYFSETQRNKGNFPGRFSGRQFSNSRSEMNVSTLELGDSALYLCASSLAQGGINEKLFFGSGTQLSVL.

The V call is TRBV29-1, the J call TRBJ2-7; 9 nucleotides line up with TRBD1. Germline trimming cut 4 bases from V and 1 base from J; bases unmatched to any gene: 5. Per germline, CDR1 SQVTM and CDR2 ANQGSEA. The CDR3 runs to 14 residues. The CDR3 DNA reads TGCAGCGTTGCGTCGGACAGGGGTTCCTACGAGCAGTACTTC. Amino acids: CSVASDRGSYEQYF.

The chain combines TRBV5-1 with TRBJ2-7; the D gene is possibly TRBD1 (5 bases). CDR3 length: 13 amino acids. CDR1 and CDR2 (germline): SGHRS, YFSETQ. Trimming stripped 8 bases from V and 5 bases from J, with 17 bases between. The CDR3, as DNA: TGCGCCAGTGCCTGGGCAGGGTCAGACGAGCAGTACTTC. As protein: CASAWAGSDEQYF. The full variable domain, completed using reference TRBV5-1 and TRBJ2-7, is KAGVTQTPRYLIKTRGQQVTLSCSPISGHRSVSWYQQTPGQGLQFLFEYFSETQRNKGNFPGRFSGRQFSNSRSEMNVSTLELGDSALYLCASAWAGSDEQYFGPGTRLTVT.

V usage is TRBV29-1 and J usage is TRBJ1-1; D possibly corresponds to TRBD1 (5 bases). The CDR3 is made up of 14 amino acids. Trimming took off 1 base at V and 3 bases at J, with 12 bases between the two ends. The germline CDR1 and CDR2 sequences are SQVTM and ANQGSEA. In DNA form, the CDR3 reads TGCAGCGTTGAAGTCCCAGGGTGGTACACTGAAGCTTTCTTT. Its protein product is CSVEVPGWYTEAFF.

This clonotype was detected ten times or more. The genes are TRBV5-1 and TRBJ1-1, with 8 bases that match TRBD1. Germline CDR1 reads SGHRS; CDR2 reads YFSETQ. J was trimmed by 1 base and V by 7 bases; bases with no gene match: 3. The CDR3 sequence is 13 residues long. CDR3 amino acids: CASGQGPNTEAFF. CDR3 bases: TGCGCCAGCGGACAGGGACCGAACACTGAAGCTTTCTTT.

The chain employs TRBV21-1 and TRBJ2-5; TRBD1, the D gene given by the table, was not confirmed from the DNA. TRBV21-1 is annotated as a pseudogene. There are 14 residues in the CDR3. CDR3 amino acids: CARRKQGAQETQYF. The DNA of the CDR3 is TGTGCCAGACGGAAGCAGGGGGCCCAAGAGACCCAGTACTTC.

This rearrangement joins TRBV6-5 to TRBJ2-2, with unresolved D. The CDR3 length is 14 residues. V was pared by 4 bases and J by 2 bases, with 8 bases between. Germline V CDR1 and CDR2: MNHEY, SVGAGI. CDR3: CASSSSANTGELFF. The CDR3 nucleotides are TGTGCCAGCAGTTCCTCGGCCAACACCGGGGAGCTGTTTTTT.

Ten or more counts support this clonotype. The chain recombines TRBV11-2 with TRBJ2-1, with no clear D. In germline, CDR1 is SGHAT, CDR2 FQNNGV. V dropped 0 bases and J dropped 8 bases, with 11 bases sitting between them. This CDR3 is built from 14 residues. Here the CDR3 reads CASSLDSSIDEQFF. DNA for the CDR3: TGTGCCAGCAGCTTAGACTCCTCCATCGATGAGCAGTTCTTC.

This clonotype was seen more than once but under ten times. The V call is TRBV9, the J call TRBJ1-3; TRBD1 matches 8 bases. The CDR3 is made up of 16 amino acids. J gave up 2 bases and V 3 bases, and 7 bases lay outside the gene matches. The germline V gene has CDR1 SGDLS and CDR2 YYNGEE. CDR3 sequence: CASSAIDRGTGNTIYF. CDR3 DNA: TGTGCCAGCAGCGCTATCGACAGGGGCACTGGAAACACCATATATTTT.

This clonotype appeared many times. The chain employs TRBV12-3 or TRBV12-4 and TRBJ1-5, with D tentatively TRBD1 (5 bases). The length of the CDR3 is 15 residues. V was pared by 5 bases and J by 3 bases, with 14 bases between. Here the CDR3 DNA reads TGTGCCAGCAGTCCGGGGGGGGAGAACAATCAGCCCCAGCATTTT. Its translation is CASSPGGENNQPQHF.

This clonotype has at least ten counts. The chain is built from TRBV9 and TRBJ2-2, with 11 bases lining up with TRBD2. V gave up 1 base and J gave up 6 bases; unmatched junction bases: 5. Per germline, CDR1 SGDLS and CDR2 YYNGEE. CDR3 size: 16 residues. In nucleotides, the CDR3 is TGTGCCAGCAGCGTATCTAGCGGGAGGTTAGCCGGGGAGCTGTTTTTT. This sequence encodes CASSVSSGRLAGELFF.

A note on this clonotype: Sequence at one end of the junction differs from germline and may be a read error. CDR3 amino acids: CVSSFSQRDHEQYF. The CDR3 DNA reads as TGTGTCAGCAGCTTCTCTCAACGGGACCACGAGCAGTACTTC. The chain has TRBV11-2 and TRBJ2-7, with D possibly being TRBD1 or TRBD2 (5 bases each). CDR3 length: 14 amino acids. The germline V gene encodes CDR1 SGHAT and CDR2 FQNNGV. Full variable domain (remainder filled in from reference TRBV11-2 and TRBJ2-7): EAGVAQSPRYKIIEKRQSVAFWCNPISGHATLYWYQQILGQGPKLLIQFQNNGVVDDSQLPKDRFSAERLKGVDSTLKIQPAKLEDSAVYLCVSSFSQRDHEQYFGPGTRLTVT.

The sample holds many counts of this clonotype. The V call is TRBV4-1, the J call TRBJ1-5; TRBD1 matches at 8 bases. With V trimmed by 2 bases and J by 7 bases, 10 bases remained unmatched. CDR1 MGHRA and CDR2 YSYEKL come from the germline V gene. This CDR3 has 16 residues. CDR3 DNA sequence: TGCGCCAGCAGCCAACAGGACAGGGTGTCAGAACAGCCCCAGCATTTT. Its protein product is CASSQQDRVSEQPQHF.

This clonotype was recorded at least ten times. The CDR3: CASSLSGTTYEQYF. CDR3 in DNA: TGTGCCAGCAGCCTTTCAGGCACAACCTACGAGCAGTACTTC. The V call is TRBV7-9, the J call TRBJ2-7; D ambiguous. The V gene's germline CDR1 is SEHNR and CDR2 FQNEAQ (reference sequence). CDR3 length: 14 residues. V lost 5 bases to trimming and J lost 2 bases, with 13 bases between them.